Each of the 8 T cell receptor beta chains below was sequenced from the same sample in a study of blood T cell repertoires in COVID-19 (dated by TCRdb to the early 2020s). Preparation of the library involved the immunoSEQ multiplex PCR assay. TCRdb re-hosts the immuneACCESS table, in-frame sequences only. Its copies lack some clones; in the studies checked, an unresolved V gene accounts for under half of them, and the cause for the rest is not known. Here the sample has about 51,000 clones; around 90% occur a single time. The leading ten clones occupy about 3% of the sample. The sequenced sample was peripheral blood. These receptors all come from a man aged 50-60 years with acute or convalescent COVID-19.

V gene TRBV6-1 combines with J gene TRBJ2-3; a possible D gene is TRBD2 (6 bases). This CDR3 contains 15 residues. The V end was cut by 3 bases, the J end by 4 bases, with 14 bases between. CDR1 and CDR2 from the germline V gene are MNHNS and SASEGT. In DNA, the CDR3 is TGTGCCAGCAGTGAGTTAGGGACTCGGGCAGATACGCAGTATTTT. This gives the protein CASSELGTRADTQYF.

This clone was seen a single time. V usage is TRBV9 and J usage is TRBJ1-6; the match to TRBD1 covers 8 bases. The CDR3 is 15 residues long. Unmatched junction bases numbered 7, after V lost 4 bases and J lost 7 bases. Germline CDR1 SGDLS, CDR2 YYNGEE. CDR3 amino acids: CASSPQGAGNSPLHF. In DNA, the CDR3 is TGTGCCAGCAGCCCGCAGGGGGCGGGGAATTCACCCCTCCACTTT.

The gene calls are TRBV7-9 and TRBJ2-7, with 10 positions matching TRBD1. CDR3 length: 17 residues. Germline lookup yields CDR1 SEHNR and CDR2 FQNEAQ (reference sequence). After removal of 1 base from V and 1 base from J, the junction contained 7 bases not matched to a gene. CDR3 sequence (DNA): TGTGCCAGCAGCTTAGTACCGGGACAGGGGCTTTCCTACGAGCAGTACTTC. Its translation: CASSLVPGQGLSYEQYF.

The rearrangement uses TRBV30 and TRBJ2-2, with 10 bases lining up with TRBD2. J was trimmed by 2 bases and V by 5 bases; bases with no gene match: 11. Germline V gene sequence: CDR1 GTSNPN, CDR2 SVGIG (reference sequence). The CDR3 sequence is 17 residues long. The CDR3 region is CAWGGFTSGVNTGELFF. The CDR3 region has the DNA TGTGCCTGGGGGGGTTTCACTAGCGGGGTTAACACCGGGGAGCTGTTTTTT. Drawing the rest from reference TRBV30 and TRBJ2-2, the complete variable domain is SQTIHQWPATLVQPVGSPLSLECTVEGTSNPNLYWYRQAAGRGLQLLFYSVGIGQISSEVPQNLSASRPQDRQFILSSKKLLLSDSGFYLCAWGGFTSGVNTGELFFGEGSRLTVL.

This clone was observed a single time. CDR3 residues: CASSHLPGQPNNEQFF. CDR3 DNA sequence: TGTGCCAGCAGCCATCTCCCGGGACAGCCTAACAATGAGCAGTTCTTC. This sequence joins TRBV14 and TRBJ2-1, with 7 bases identical to TRBD1. The trim removed 3 bases at V and 5 bases at J, leaving 10 bases unmatched. Looked up from germline, CDR1 is SGHDN and CDR2 is FVKESK. The CDR3 contains 16 residues.

The CDR3 DNA is TGTGCCAGCAGCTTATCTTTAGGGGCGACTAATGAAAAACTGTTTTTT. Its protein is CASSLSLGATNEKLFF. The chain has TRBV7-2 and TRBJ1-4; the D gene is possibly TRBD1 (5 bases). Germline V lookup: CDR1 SGHTA, CDR2 FQGNSA. The CDR3 loop spans 16 amino acids. V lost 2 bases, J lost 2 bases, and 12 bases lay in between.

The V call is TRBV5-8, the J call TRBJ2-4, with D hard to call. V lost 1 base and J lost 8, with 10 bases in between. CDR3 length: 13 amino acids. Looked up from germline, CDR1 is SGHTS and CDR2 is YDEGEE. CDR3 in DNA: TGTGCCAGCAGCTTGTTGGCTCGGGACATTCAGTACTTC. Amino acids: CASSLLARDIQYF. Full variable domain (outside the CDR3, taken from reference TRBV5-8 and TRBJ2-4): EAGVTQSPTHLIKTRGQQATLRCSPISGHTSVYWYQQALGLGLQFLLWYDEGEERNRGNFPPRFSGRQFPNYSSELNVNALELEDSALYLCASSLLARDIQYFGAGTRLSVL.

CDR3 DNA sequence: TGTGCCAGCAGCCGGGACAGCCTTCGCTCTGTAGATACGCAGTATTTT. Residues: CASSRDSLRSVDTQYF. The rearrangement joins TRBV7-8 to TRBJ2-3; 7 positions match TRBD1. Germline CDR1 and CDR2: SGHVS and FQNEAQ. This CDR3 spans 16 amino acids. Trimming cost V 5 bases and J 5 bases; bases outside gene matches: 13.